This record concerns one T cell receptor (beta chain) sequence. The antigen remains undetermined. This record comes from a study of CD4 T cells in relation to SARS-CoV-2 and coronaviruses. Study-level results: Compared with monoreactive clones, crossreactive clones showed significantly weaker SARS-CoV-2 expansion.

This table comes from immunoSEQ multiplex PCR, and its TCRdb copy is limited to in-frame clones, with some not included. Of about 23,000 clones in the sample, around 78% were seen once. Before the COVID-19 pandemic, during about 2011-2019, CD4+ T cells were taken from unexposed donors. After approximately ten days of culture, CD4+ T cells were isolated. This TCR derives from a human donor in good health. Sequencing input: CD4+ T cells from PBMCs, cultured in vitro.

CDR3 DNA: TGTGCCAGCAGCGTAGACCGCGGGATCTACAATGAGCAGTTCTTC. It is translated as CASSVDRGIYNEQFF. The rearrangement joins TRBV9 to TRBJ2-1; D possibly corresponds to TRBD2 (6 bases). Trimming removed 0 bases at V and 3 bases at J, with 10 bases between. This CDR3 region has 15 residues. Germline lookup yields CDR1 SGDLS and CDR2 YYNGEE.